The 15 T cell receptor beta chains listed next were all sequenced from one sample in a study of Tregs in tolerant kidney transplant recipients. Assay: immunoSEQ multiplex PCR; the TCRdb copy retains only in-frame clones and omits some. The table lists around 43,000 clones, roughly 89% of them singletons, with about 0.75% in the top ten. The specimen was Tregs from blood. These receptors all stem from a human donor in good health.

This rearrangement joins TRBV5-1 to TRBJ2-5; 7 nucleotides line up with TRBD2. With 5 bases clipped from V and 4 bases from J, the junction kept 8 bases outside the gene matches. This CDR3 is 14 amino acids long. Germline V gives CDR1 SGHRS, CDR2 YFSETQ. CDR3 sequence: CASRGFAGVETQYF. Here the CDR3 DNA reads TGCGCCAGCAGAGGTTTTGCGGGGGTAGAGACCCAGTACTTC.

V is TRBV6-5 and J is TRBJ1-4; D is unresolved. Trimming removed 0 bases at V and 8 bases at J, with 13 bases between. Germline values: CDR1 MNHEY, CDR2 SVGAGI. There are 15 residues in the CDR3. This CDR3 is CASSYSVGRREKLFF. DNA for the CDR3: TGTGCCAGCAGTTACTCGGTCGGTCGAAGGGAAAAACTGTTTTTT.

V is TRBV10-3 and J is TRBJ2-7, with D unresolved. CDR3 length: 16 amino acids. CDR1 ENHRY and CDR2 SYGVKD come from the germline V gene. The V gene lost 4 bases and the J gene lost 4 bases, with 20 bases spanning the gap. The CDR3 nucleotides read TGTGCCATCAGTGGGTCAGGATGGGCGGTGGGGTACGAGCAGTACTTC. It encodes CAISGSGWAVGYEQYF.

The chain joins TRBV4-2 to TRBJ2-1; no clear D gene. Per germline, CDR1 LGHNA and CDR2 YNFKEQ. The CDR3 sequence is 14 residues long. Deletions cut 4 bases from V and 3 bases from J, with 10 bases between. This CDR3 reads CASSPLRVYNEQFF. CDR3 nucleotides: TGTGCCAGCAGCCCCCTAAGAGTCTACAATGAGCAGTTCTTC.

Only a few counts were recorded for this clone. This sequence joins TRBV6-6 and TRBJ1-6; weak D call: TRBD1 (5 bases). Germline assignment: CDR1 MNHNY and CDR2 SVGAGI (reference sequence). This CDR3 contains 15 residues. Trimming took 0 bases from V and 13 from J, leaving 16 bases between them. The CDR3 DNA reads TGTGCCAGCAGTTACTCGACAGCGGGGGTGAATCCCCTCCACTTT. This encodes CASSYSTAGVNPLHF.

Remarks on this clone: The sample holds other DNA sequences that translate to the same CDR3. The chain employs TRBV9 and TRBJ2-3; D unclear. V lost 0 bases and J lost 3, with 2 bases in between. This CDR3 comprises 12 residues. The germline V gene encodes CDR1 SGDLS and CDR2 YYNGEE. CDR3 in DNA: TGTGCCAGCAGCGTAGGGACAGATACGCAGTATTTT. Its protein is CASSVGTDTQYF.

This rearrangement joins TRBV2 to TRBJ2-4; 10 bases line up with TRBD1. V was pared by 6 bases and J by 4 bases, with 6 bases of the junction left unmatched. Germline CDR1 SNHLY, CDR2 FYNNEI. This CDR3 region has 15 residues. The CDR3 region has the DNA TGTGCCAGCAGGGGGAGACAGGGGGCAAAAAACATTCAGTACTTC. Amino acid sequence: CASRGRQGAKNIQYF.

The genes are TRBV6-6 and TRBJ2-5; D gene uncertain. Germline V gene lookup returns CDR1 MNHNY and CDR2 SVGAGI (reference sequence). Deletions cut 2 bases from V and 0 bases from J, with 10 bases between. This CDR3 has 15 residues. This CDR3 is CASSYGQSYQETQYF. The CDR3, as DNA: TGTGCCAGCAGTTACGGTCAGTCGTACCAAGAGACCCAGTACTTC.

The chain employs TRBV7-9 and TRBJ1-1; no clear D. This CDR3 is built from 13 residues. Germline CDR1 and CDR2: SEHNR and FQNEAQ (reference sequence). Trimming took 3 bases from V and 11 from J, leaving 16 bases between them. The CDR3 loop is CASSFTDAAGAFF. In nucleotides, the CDR3 is TGTGCCAGCAGCTTTACGGATGCCGCGGGCGCTTTCTTT. The full variable domain, its missing parts supplied by reference TRBV7-9 and TRBJ1-1, is DTGVSQNPRHKITKRGQNVTFRCDPISEHNRLYWYRQTLGQGPEFLTYFQNEAQLEKSRLLSDRFSAERPKGSFSTLEIQRTEQGDSAMYLCASSFTDAAGAFFGQGTRLTVV.

The V and J genes are TRBV7-6 and TRBJ2-7; D is uncertain. The CDR3 is 13 residues long. From germline, CDR1 is SGHVS and CDR2 FNYEAQ. V dropped 1 base and J dropped 6 bases, with 10 bases sitting between them. The DNA for the CDR3 is TGTGCCAGCAGCTTAGGTATAATGGGCGAGCAGTACTTC. The encoded protein is CASSLGIMGEQYF.

This chain joins TRBV5-4 and TRBJ2-6; D remains ambiguous. V lost 4 bases and J lost 0, with 8 bases in between. Germline V gives CDR1 SGHNT, CDR2 YYREEE (reference sequence). CDR3 length: 15 residues. CDR3 residues: CASSPLGSGANVLTF. CDR3 nucleotide sequence: TGTGCCAGCAGCCCGCTGGGCTCTGGGGCCAACGTCCTGACTTTC.

This chain links TRBV2 with TRBJ2-7, with D unresolved. CDR1 is SNHLY and CDR2 is FYNNEI in the germline V gene. The V and J ends lost 4 bases and 4 bases respectively, with 2 bases between them. This CDR3 is 10 amino acids long. Here the CDR3 DNA reads TGTGCCAGCAGTGTGTACGAGCAGTACTTC. It is translated as CASSVYEQYF.

A note on this clone: A junction boundary mismatches the germline segment, possibly from a read error. This chain uses TRBV18 with TRBJ1-1, with D possibly being TRBD1 (5 bases). Germline V gives CDR1 KGHSH, CDR2 LQKENI. This CDR3 contains 13 residues. The CDR3 protein is CASSPSGLSPLVF. The CDR3 DNA sequence: TGTGCCAGCTCACCATCAGGGCTTAGCCCGCTTGTGTTT.

J is TRBJ1-2 and V is TRBV19, with D uncertain. Trimming removed 3 bases at V and 4 bases at J, with 9 bases between. CDR3 length: 13 residues. Germline values: CDR1 LNHDA, CDR2 SQIVND (reference sequence). CDR3 sequence (DNA): TGTGCCAGTAGTATGACGGGCCGCTATGGCTACACCTTC. Translation gives CASSMTGRYGYTF.

The chain combines TRBV19 with TRBJ1-2; 7 bases agree with TRBD1. The CDR3 spans 13 residues. Per the germline V gene, CDR1 is LNHDA and CDR2 is SQIVND (reference sequence). V shed 10 bases, J shed 3 bases, and the junction held 8 bases outside the gene matches. In DNA form, the CDR3 reads TGTGCCACCGCACAGGGGATTGACTATGGCTACACCTTC. Its translation: CATAQGIDYGYTF.